A single T cell receptor beta chain is shown here with its context. This entry comes from a study of blood T cell repertoires in COVID-19. V was trimmed by 3 bases and J by 6 bases, leaving 12 bases between them. CDR1 and CDR2 (germline): SNHLY, FYNNEI. CDR3 length equals 15 residues. In the study's own analysis: Scientists estimated how many nucleated cells there were by amplifying reference gene primers. TCRdb's copy holds only in-frame clones and misses some; the assay was immunoSEQ multiplex PCR. D and trimming were read from the DNA, whereas the V and J calls and clone size are those reported in that table. The table records some 120,000 clones, around two thirds of them present only once.

The receptor was isolated from a woman between 70 and 85 years old with acute or convalescent COVID-19. What was sequenced was peripheral blood. The rearrangement joins TRBV2 to TRBJ1-6; D is unresolved. The CDR3 DNA follows: TGTGCCAGCAGTGAGGTTAGAGGCCTTAATTCACCCCTCCACTTT. Translation: CASSEVRGLNSPLHF. The full variable domain, rest sourced from reference TRBV2 and TRBJ1-6, is EPEVTQTPSHQVTQMGQEVILRCVPISNHLYFYWYRQILGQKVEFLVSFYNNEISEKSEIFDDQFSVERPDGSNFTLKIRSTKLEDSAMYFCASSEVRGLNSPLHFGNGTRLTVT.